A single sample gave rise to the 21 T cell receptor beta chains below, sequenced in a study of identical twins. MiXCR was run by TCRdb on the 5' RACE reads, yielding one entry per CDR3 protein. The sample lists about 720,000 distinct CDR3 sequences; 8.5% to 9% were seen once. The data were also submitted as part of a second study, on yellow fever vaccine responses in identical twins.

The sequencing input was PBMCs. All receptors derive from a woman aged 18-29 years in good health.

The rearrangement uses TRBV21-1 and TRBJ2-1; the table assigns TRBD2, which was not confirmed against the DNA. TRBV21-1 is tagged as a pseudogene. This CDR3 has 16 residues. The CDR3 is CASSKAGLAGGNEQFF. In DNA, the CDR3 is TGTGCCAGCAGCAAAGCTGGACTAGCGGGAGGCAATGAGCAGTTCTTC.

The chain combines TRBV6-2 or TRBV6-3 with TRBJ2-1; D call uncertain. The germline V and J ends were trimmed by 6 bases and 6 bases, with 9 bases remaining between them. This CDR3 has 12 residues. Germline CDR1 is MNHEY and CDR2 is SVGEGT. CDR3 in DNA: TGTGCCAGCAGCAATCTAGTCAATGAGCAGTTCTTC. Translation gives CASSNLVNEQFF.

The V and J genes are TRBV5-1 and TRBJ2-7; D might be TRBD2 (5 bases). Per germline, CDR1 SGHRS and CDR2 YFSETQ. The CDR3 has 14 amino acids. The V and J ends lost 3 bases and 0 bases respectively, with 10 bases between them. The CDR3 DNA reads TGCGCCAGCAGCTCGGTCAGCGGCTCCTACGAGCAGTACTTC. Translated: CASSSVSGSYEQYF.

The rearrangement uses TRBV27 and TRBJ2-3, with 7 bases fitting TRBD2. V was clipped by 6 bases and J by 4 bases; unmatched bases: 10. The CDR3 has 15 amino acids. Germline CDR1 is MNHEY and CDR2 is SMNVEV (reference sequence). In DNA form, the CDR3 reads TGTGCCAGCAGAATTGGCGGACTAGAAGCAGATACGCAGTATTTT. Protein product: CASRIGGLEADTQYF.

This clonotype turned up a few times. This chain links TRBV2 with TRBJ2-2, with D perhaps being TRBD1 or TRBD2 (5 bases each). V was clipped by 9 bases and J by 2 bases, with 25 bases between them. Germline loops: CDR1 SNHLY, CDR2 FYNNEI. The CDR3 has 18 amino acids. The CDR3 DNA follows: TGTGCCAGTACCGGGACCCACGACCTCTACGATAACACCGGGGAGCTGTTTTTT. It yields the protein CASTGTHDLYDNTGELFF. Filled out from reference TRBV2 and TRBJ2-2, the complete variable domain reads EPEVTQTPSHQVTQMGQEVILRCVPISNHLYFYWYRQILGQKVEFLVSFYNNEISEKSEIFDDQFSVERPDGSNFTLKIRSTKLEDSAMYFCASTGTHDLYDNTGELFFGEGSRLTVL.

This clonotype has just a few counts. The rearrangement joins TRBV7-9 to TRBJ2-3; 8 nucleotides match TRBD1. V lost 1 base, J lost 4 bases, and 4 bases stayed unmatched. The CDR3 has 15 amino acids. CDR1 is SEHNR, CDR2 FQNEAQ, per germline (reference sequence). The CDR3 loop is CASSLVGTGPDTQYF. CDR3 nucleotide sequence: TGTGCCAGCAGCTTAGTCGGGACAGGCCCAGATACGCAGTATTTT.

This clonotype was detected only a few times. The chain is built from TRBV5-6 and TRBJ2-1; TRBD2 matches at 8 bases. V shed 2 bases and J 6 bases; nucleotides not matched to a gene: 7. The germline gives CDR1 SGHDT, CDR2 YYEEEE. This CDR3 is built from 15 residues. CDR3 residues: CASSFGRTSINEQFF. CDR3 coding DNA: TGTGCCAGCAGCTTTGGCAGGACTAGCATCAATGAGCAGTTCTTC. The full variable domain, in which reference TRBV5-6 and TRBJ2-1 provide the parts outside the CDR3, is DAGVTQSPTHLIKTRGQQVTLRCSPKSGHDTVSWYQQALGQGPQFIFQYYEEEERQRGNFPDRFSGHQFPNYSSELNVNALLLGDSALYLCASSFGRTSINEQFFGPGTRLTVL.

The CDR3 DNA sequence: TGTGCCAGCAGCGGCGTGGGGGCAACTAATGAAAAACTGTTTTTT. Encoded protein: CASSGVGATNEKLFF. The chain joins TRBV7-9 to TRBJ1-4, with a weak D call TRBD1 (5 bases). The CDR3 loop spans 15 amino acids. V dropped 5 bases and J dropped 0 bases, with 10 bases sitting between them. CDR1 and CDR2 from the germline V gene are SEHNR and FQNEAQ (reference sequence).

The table lists this clonotype with a few counts. The chain carries TRBV28 and TRBJ2-5, with a weak D call TRBD1 (6 bases). The CDR3 length is 13 residues. Per the germline V gene, CDR1 is MDHEN and CDR2 is SYDVKM. CDR3 in amino acids: CVNLQGREETQYF. CDR3 in DNA: TGTGTCAACTTACAGGGTAGGGAGGAGACCCAGTACTTC.

J is TRBJ2-2 and V is TRBV12-1; the DNA was not used to check the table's D call, TRBD2. TRBV12-1 is a pseudogene. The CDR3 sequence is 19 residues long. The CDR3, as DNA: TGTGCCAGCAGCTTTTCGGGGACTAGCGGGAGGGGGGACACCGGGGAGCTGTTTTTT. This encodes CASSFSGTSGRGDTGELFF.

The sample holds a few counts of this clonotype. The chain links TRBV6-1 to TRBJ1-3; no reliable D call. The CDR3 has 16 residues. Per the germline V gene, CDR1 is MNHNS and CDR2 is SASEGT. The V end lost 1 base, the J end lost 2 bases, and 12 bases lay between the germline ends. DNA for the CDR3: TGTGCCAGCAGTGAAGTGGGGAAGGTCGCTGGAAACACCATATATTTT. Amino acids: CASSEVGKVAGNTIYF.

This clonotype came up a few times. This chain joins TRBV29-1 and TRBJ2-4, with D unresolved. This CDR3 is built from 12 residues. V was pared by 4 bases and J by 5 bases, with 9 bases between. CDR1 is SQVTM, CDR2 ANQGSEA, per germline. CDR3 protein: CSVVSVQNIQYF. The DNA for the CDR3 is TGCAGCGTTGTGAGTGTCCAAAACATTCAGTACTTC.

The chain joins TRBV4-3 to TRBJ1-5; D ambiguous. CDR3 length equals 15 residues. Per germline, CDR1 LGHNA and CDR2 YSLEER. With 1 base removed from V and 7 bases from J, the gap between germline ends came to 14 bases. CDR3 coding DNA: TGCGCCAGCAGCCAAGTAGCCGGGGTAGGACAGCCCCAGCATTTT. Translated, it gives CASSQVAGVGQPQHF.

V usage is TRBV7-9 and J usage is TRBJ2-7; tentatively, D is TRBD2 (5 bases). Germline CDR1 and CDR2: SEHNR and FQNEAQ (reference sequence). The CDR3 has 14 residues. V was clipped by 3 bases and J by 7 bases, with 16 bases between them. Written as DNA, the CDR3 is TGTGCCAGCAGCTTCCGGGATCCGGTGGAGGAGCAGTACTTC. It is translated as CASSFRDPVEEQYF.

This clonotype appeared many times. The chain employs TRBV15 and TRBJ2-2; 11 positions match TRBD1. Germline V gene data show CDR1 as LNHNV and CDR2 as YYDKDF (reference sequence). V gave up 5 bases and J gave up 7 bases; unmatched junction bases: 6. The CDR3 runs 15 residues. The CDR3 here is CATSRDRGSGGELFF. Here the CDR3 DNA reads TGTGCCACCAGCCGGGACAGGGGGTCCGGCGGGGAGCTGTTTTTT. The whole variable domain, filled in from reference TRBV15 and TRBJ2-2, reads DAMVIQNPRYQVTQFGKPVTLSCSQTLNHNVMYWYQQKSSQAPKLLFHYYDKDFNNEADTPDNFQSRRPNTSFCFLDIRSPGLGDTAMYLCATSRDRGSGGELFFGEGSRLTVL.

The CDR3 sequence: CSARPSYSETKNIQYF. CDR3 nucleotide sequence: TGCAGTGCTAGGCCCTCCTACTCCGAAACCAAAAACATTCAGTACTTC. The chain uses TRBV20-1 and TRBJ2-4; D remains unclear. Germline CDR1 DFQATT, CDR2 SNEGSKA (reference sequence). This CDR3 comprises 16 residues. Trimming shortened V by 3 bases and J by 2 bases, and 17 bases separated the two germline ends.

This clonotype appeared many times. The chain employs TRBV5-1 and TRBJ2-5; TRBD1 is a possible D gene (6 bases). Per germline, CDR1 SGHRS and CDR2 YFSETQ. V was cut by 0 bases and J by 5 bases, with 14 bases left in between. This CDR3 region has 15 residues. This chain's CDR3 is CASSLAGAGEETQYF. The CDR3 DNA reads as TGCGCCAGCAGCTTGGCCGGAGCAGGGGAGGAGACCCAGTACTTC.

V gene TRBV9 combines with J gene TRBJ1-6, with a tentative D call TRBD1 (6 bases). The V end lost 2 bases, the J end lost 5 bases, and 11 bases lay between the germline ends. CDR1 SGDLS and CDR2 YYNGEE come from the germline V gene. CDR3 length: 15 amino acids. CDR3 sequence: CASSVGQSDNSPLHF. The CDR3 nucleotides read TGTGCCAGCAGCGTTGGACAGAGTGATAATTCACCCCTCCACTTT. The complete variable domain, with remaining parts taken from reference TRBV9 and TRBJ1-6, reads DSGVTQTPKHLITATGQRVTLRCSPRSGDLSVYWYQQSLDQGLQFLIQYYNGEERAKGNILERFSAQQFPDLHSELNLSSLELGDSALYFCASSVGQSDNSPLHFGNGTRLTVT.

There are many counts of this clonotype. This chain joins TRBV6-2 or TRBV6-3 and TRBJ2-3, with 13 bases that match TRBD2. This CDR3 contains 16 residues. The V gene end was trimmed by 6 bases and the J gene end by 4 bases; junction bases not matched to a gene: 7. Germline V gives CDR1 MNHEY, CDR2 SVGEGT. CDR3 in amino acids: CASSLRTSGSADTQYF. CDR3 DNA sequence: TGTGCCAGCAGCCTCCGGACTAGCGGGAGCGCAGATACGCAGTATTTT.

This clonotype was detected only a few times. V is TRBV15 and J is TRBJ2-2; a weak D match, TRBD2 (5 bases). Trimming shortened V by 2 bases and J by 3 bases, and 16 bases separated the two germline ends. The CDR3 contains 17 residues. Germline CDR1 is LNHNV and CDR2 is YYDKDF (reference sequence). In DNA form, the CDR3 reads TGTGCCACCAGCAGACGGCCCCAAGCCGGGGACACCGGGGAGCTGTTTTTT. As protein: CATSRRPQAGDTGELFF.

This clonotype occurred a few times. In nucleotides, the CDR3 is TGCGCCAGCAGCCAAGAGCTTCAGGGAAGTGACTATGGCTACACCTTC. Encoded protein: CASSQELQGSDYGYTF. The rearrangement uses TRBV4-1 and TRBJ1-2, with TRBD1 as a possible D gene (5 bases). V lost 0 bases to trimming and J lost 3 bases, with 14 bases between them. CDR3 length equals 16 residues. Germline V gene lookup returns CDR1 MGHRA and CDR2 YSYEKL.